Following are 12 T cell receptor beta chains from one sample sequenced in a study of metastatic and nonmetastatic thyroid tumors. TCRdb reanalyzed the PCR reads via MiXCR. Seen here are some 26,000 clones, roughly 3.7% observed once, and the top ten hold about 3.3%. There were no patients who had received any treatment before thyroid surgery. Material: blood. Receptors originate from a male donor with papillary thyroid cancer or a benign thyroid nodule (not recorded which). Some clones in this sample may be carry-over from other donors' samples.

This clone came up many times. The chain couples TRBV6-1 to TRBJ2-2; 13 bases are a match to TRBD2. The CDR3 contains 20 residues. Looked up from germline, CDR1 is MNHNS and CDR2 is SASEGT. V shed 2 bases and J 5 bases; nucleotides not matched to a gene: 14. Here the CDR3 reads CASSETSELAGGPRTGELFF. The CDR3 DNA reads TGTGCCAGCAGTGAAACGTCGGAACTAGCGGGAGGGCCGAGAACCGGGGAGCTGTTTTTT.

As for this clone: One end of the junction is discordant with germline, which a read error may explain. The chain is built from TRBV5-1 and TRBJ2-7; 11 nucleotides agree with TRBD1. Per the germline V gene, CDR1 is SGHRS and CDR2 is YFSETQ. The CDR3 loop spans 18 amino acids. In DNA, the CDR3 is TGCGCCGGCAGCTTTGGACAGGGGGCATTGACCTACTCCTACGAGCAGTACTTC. Translation: CAGSFGQGALTYSYEQYF. Supplemented by reference TRBV5-1 and TRBJ2-7, the full variable domain reads KAGVTQTPRYLIKTRGQQVTLSCSPISGHRSVSWYQQTPGQGLQFLFEYFSETQRNKGNFPGRFSGRQFSNSRSEMNVSTLELGDSALYLCAGSFGQGALTYSYEQYFGPGTRLTVT.

This clone was detected a few times. Germline and junction disagree at one end, which may indicate a read error. The CDR3 coding sequence is TGTGCCAGCATCTTTAGCGGGAGTGGGACAGATGCGCAGTATTTT. It translates to CASIFSGSGTDAQYF. The V gene is TRBV9, the J gene TRBJ2-3; 9 positions match TRBD2. Germline V lookup: CDR1 SGDLS, CDR2 YYNGEE. This CDR3 has 15 amino acids.

The chain links TRBV18 to TRBJ2-2; 14 nucleotides align to TRBD2. The V gene's germline CDR1 is KGHSH and CDR2 LQKENI. The J segment lost 7 bases and the V segment lost 4 bases, leaving 8 bases of the junction unmatched. The CDR3 sequence is 17 residues long. In nucleotides, the CDR3 is TGTGCCAGCTCACAGACCGGGACTAGCGGGAGTATCGGGGAGCTGTTTTTT. Protein: CASSQTGTSGSIGELFF.

This clone came up a few times. The chain employs TRBV7-9 and TRBJ2-7; D unresolved. Germline CDR1 and CDR2: SEHNR and FQNEAQ (reference sequence). Trimming left V 0 bases short and J 10 bases short, with 4 bases between. This CDR3 comprises 10 residues. The CDR3 coding sequence is TGTGCCAGCAGCTTAGCGGCCCAGTACTTC. This encodes CASSLAAQYF.

This clone turned up a few times. V usage is TRBV6-2 or TRBV6-3 and J usage is TRBJ1-6, with D unresolved. The V end lost 2 bases, the J end lost 5 bases, and 7 bases lay between the germline ends. Germline CDR1 MNHEY, CDR2 SVGEGT. The CDR3 sequence is 14 residues long. CDR3 bases: TGTGCCAGCAGTTACGGCCATAATAATTCACCCCTCCACTTT. Encoded protein: CASSYGHNNSPLHF.

This clone was observed many times. The chain recombines TRBV2 with TRBJ1-5; 7 nucleotides match TRBD1. Trimming took 8 bases from V and 3 from J; bases not matched to a gene: 10. The CDR3 runs to 15 residues. Germline CDR1 and CDR2: SNHLY and FYNNEI. Here the CDR3 reads CASGAPTGINQPQHF. The CDR3 DNA is TGTGCCAGCGGAGCCCCGACAGGGATCAATCAGCCCCAGCATTTT.

The chain employs TRBV20-1 and TRBJ1-2, with a possible D match to TRBD1 (6 bases). Per the germline V gene, CDR1 is DFQATT and CDR2 is SNEGSKA (reference sequence). V was trimmed by 6 bases and J by 9 bases, leaving 20 bases between them. CDR3 length: 13 amino acids. Here the CDR3 reads CSASPAGESSYTF. CDR3 coding DNA: TGCAGTGCAAGCCCCGCAGGGGAAAGCAGCTACACCTTC.

This clone showed up just a few times. The chain is built from TRBV24-1 and TRBJ2-7; 9 bases match TRBD1. J lost 4 bases, V lost 4 bases, and 7 bases had no gene match. The germline V gene has CDR1 KGHDR and CDR2 SFDVKD. This CDR3 contains 15 residues. CDR3 residues: CATSDPGQGKYEQYF. The CDR3, as DNA: TGTGCCACCAGTGACCCAGGACAGGGGAAGTACGAGCAGTACTTC.

This clone was seen repeatedly, ten times or more. The J gene is TRBJ1-5, the V gene TRBV20-1; D remains ambiguous. The CDR3 length is 14 residues. The germline V and J ends were trimmed by 2 bases and 0 bases, with 8 bases remaining between them. In germline, CDR1 is DFQATT, CDR2 SNEGSKA (reference sequence). The CDR3 DNA reads TGCAGTGCTAGAAAAGGACTTAGCAATCAGCCCCAGCATTTT. Translating gives CSARKGLSNQPQHF.

This clone was observed at least ten times. The chain links TRBV11-2 to TRBJ2-3; 7 bases align to TRBD1. CDR3 length equals 16 residues. Germline loops: CDR1 SGHAT, CDR2 FQNNGV. V lost 3 bases to trimming and J lost 1 base; unmatched junction nucleotides: 7. The CDR3 DNA reads TGTGCCAGCAGCTTTGGGACAGCTTACCGCACAGATACGCAGTATTTT. It translates to CASSFGTAYRTDTQYF.

This clone was seen a few times. CDR3 protein: CASSAGTGSEKLFF. CDR3 bases: TGTGCCAGCAGTGCCGGGACAGGGTCAGAAAAACTGTTTTTT. The chain recombines TRBV6-1 with TRBJ1-4; 9 positions match TRBD1. Trimming removed 4 bases from V and 8 bases from J; junction bases left unmatched: 5. The CDR3 sequence is 14 residues long. The germline gives CDR1 MNHNS, CDR2 SASEGT.